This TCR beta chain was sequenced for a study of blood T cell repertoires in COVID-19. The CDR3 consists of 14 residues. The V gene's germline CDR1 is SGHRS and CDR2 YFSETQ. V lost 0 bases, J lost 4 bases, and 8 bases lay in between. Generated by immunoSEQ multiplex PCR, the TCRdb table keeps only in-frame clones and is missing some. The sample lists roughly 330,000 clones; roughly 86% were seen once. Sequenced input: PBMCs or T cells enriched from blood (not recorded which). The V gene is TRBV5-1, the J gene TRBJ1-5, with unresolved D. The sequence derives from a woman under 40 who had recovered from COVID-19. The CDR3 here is CASSLGTANQPQHF. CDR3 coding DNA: TGCGCCAGCAGCTTGGGGACTGCTAATCAGCCCCAGCATTTT.